The clone carrying this T cell receptor beta chain occurred once. Its antigen is not identified. The source of the sample is a study of T cell repertoires in cytomegalovirus infection. TCRdb ran MiXCR on the reads and lists one entry per CDR3 protein. The table has 250,000 to 300,000 distinct CDR3 sequences, roughly 26% seen once. The CDR3 has 11 residues. V dropped 6 bases and J dropped 2 bases, with 7 bases sitting between them. Germline CDR1 and CDR2: SQVTM and ANQGSEA. General study points: The ex vivo response was dominated by HLA-C-restricted CMV-specific TCR beta clonotypes. Totalled public TCR beta family frequency picked out people who carried CMV plus the relevant HLA.

This TCR derives from a human donor in good health (CMV status not recorded). Some clones in this sample may be carry-over from other donors' samples. J is TRBJ1-1 and V is TRBV29-1; D is undetermined. Source material: PBMCs. The CDR3 DNA follows: TGCAGCGTCTTACAAAACACTGAAGCTTTCTTT. Translated: CSVLQNTEAFF. The whole variable domain, remainder taken from reference TRBV29-1 and TRBJ1-1, is SAVISQKPSRDICQRGTSLTIQCQVDSQVTMMFWYRQQPGQSLTLIATANQGSEATYESGFVIDKFPISRPNLTFSTLTVSNMSPEDSSIYLCSVLQNTEAFFGQGTRLTVV.